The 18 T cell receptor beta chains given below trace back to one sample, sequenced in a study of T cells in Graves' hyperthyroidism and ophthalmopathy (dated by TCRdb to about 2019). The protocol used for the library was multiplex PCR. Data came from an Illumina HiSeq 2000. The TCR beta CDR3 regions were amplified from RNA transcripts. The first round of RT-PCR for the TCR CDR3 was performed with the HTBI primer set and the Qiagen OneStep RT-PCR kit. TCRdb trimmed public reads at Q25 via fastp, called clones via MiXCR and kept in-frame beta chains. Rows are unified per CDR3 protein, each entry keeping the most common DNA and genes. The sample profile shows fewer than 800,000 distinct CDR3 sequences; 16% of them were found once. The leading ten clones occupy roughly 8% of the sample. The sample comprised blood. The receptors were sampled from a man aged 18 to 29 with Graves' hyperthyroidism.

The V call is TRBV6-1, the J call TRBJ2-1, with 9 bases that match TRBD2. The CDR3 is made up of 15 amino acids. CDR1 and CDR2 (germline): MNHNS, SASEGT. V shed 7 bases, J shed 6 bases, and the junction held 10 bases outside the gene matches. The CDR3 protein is CASNTPGTSSNEQFF. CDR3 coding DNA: TGTGCCAGCAACACCCCCGGGACTAGCTCCAATGAGCAGTTCTTC.

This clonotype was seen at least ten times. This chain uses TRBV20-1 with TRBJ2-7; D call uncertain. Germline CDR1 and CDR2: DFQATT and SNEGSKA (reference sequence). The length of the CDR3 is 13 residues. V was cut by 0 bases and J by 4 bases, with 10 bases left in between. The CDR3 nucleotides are TGCAGTGCTAGAGATCATAAGACTTACGAGCAGTACTTC. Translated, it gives CSARDHKTYEQYF.

The CDR3 nucleotides read TGCGCCAGCAGCTTGGTGGGGGCGACAGGGGGCGTCTCTTACGAGCAGTACTTC. It yields the protein CASSLVGATGGVSYEQYF. This sequence joins TRBV5-1 and TRBJ2-7; 10 bases match TRBD1. This CDR3 contains 18 residues. The germline CDR1 and CDR2 sequences are SGHRS and YFSETQ. Trimming took 0 bases from V and 4 from J; bases not matched to a gene: 13. Complete variable domain (other parts from reference TRBV5-1 and TRBJ2-7): KAGVTQTPRYLIKTRGQQVTLSCSPISGHRSVSWYQQTPGQGLQFLFEYFSETQRNKGNFPGRFSGRQFSNSRSEMNVSTLELGDSALYLCASSLVGATGGVSYEQYFGPGTRLTVT.

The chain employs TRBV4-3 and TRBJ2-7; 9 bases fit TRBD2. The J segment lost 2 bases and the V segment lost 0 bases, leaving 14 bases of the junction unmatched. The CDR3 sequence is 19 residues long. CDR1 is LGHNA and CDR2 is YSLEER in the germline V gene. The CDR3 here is CASSQERLAAQMGTYEQYF. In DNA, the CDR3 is TGCGCCAGCAGCCAAGAGCGACTAGCGGCCCAGATGGGGACCTACGAGCAGTACTTC.

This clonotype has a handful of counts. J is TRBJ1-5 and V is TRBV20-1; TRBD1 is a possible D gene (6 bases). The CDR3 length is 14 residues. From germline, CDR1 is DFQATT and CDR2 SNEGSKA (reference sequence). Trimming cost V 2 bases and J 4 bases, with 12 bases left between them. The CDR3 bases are TGCAGTGCTAGAATGGGACACAAGAATCAGCCCCAGCATTTT. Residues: CSARMGHKNQPQHF.

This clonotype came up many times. This chain's CDR3 is CASSLSGYETQYF. The CDR3 DNA reads TGTGCCAGCAGTTTATCGGGGTACGAGACCCAGTACTTC. The rearrangement joins TRBV28 to TRBJ2-5; the D gene is possibly TRBD2 (5 bases). From germline, CDR1 is MDHEN and CDR2 SYDVKM. Trimming removed 1 base from V and 5 bases from J, with 8 bases in between. This CDR3 has 13 residues.

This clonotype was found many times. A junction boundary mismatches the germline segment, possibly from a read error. The CDR3 reads CASSIEPPRRQGTQYF. The CDR3 nucleotides read TGTGCCAGCAGCATAGAGCCCCCCCGGAGGCAAGGGACCCAGTACTTC. This chain uses TRBV7-9 with TRBJ2-5; possibly TRBD2 for D (5 bases). This CDR3 is 16 amino acids long. Germline V gene data show CDR1 as SEHNR and CDR2 as FQNEAQ (reference sequence).

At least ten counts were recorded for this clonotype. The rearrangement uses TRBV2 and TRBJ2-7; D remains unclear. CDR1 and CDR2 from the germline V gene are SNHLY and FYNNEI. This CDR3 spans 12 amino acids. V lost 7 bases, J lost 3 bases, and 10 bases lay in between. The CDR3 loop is CASTLGSYEQYF. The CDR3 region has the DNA TGTGCCAGCACACTGGGCAGCTACGAGCAGTACTTC.

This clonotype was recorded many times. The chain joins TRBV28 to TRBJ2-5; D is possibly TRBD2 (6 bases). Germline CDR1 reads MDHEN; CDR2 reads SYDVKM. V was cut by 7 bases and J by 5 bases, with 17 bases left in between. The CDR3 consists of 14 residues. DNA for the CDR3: TGTGCCAGCACGCCGGGAGATTTTACGGAGACCCAGTACTTC. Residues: CASTPGDFTETQYF.

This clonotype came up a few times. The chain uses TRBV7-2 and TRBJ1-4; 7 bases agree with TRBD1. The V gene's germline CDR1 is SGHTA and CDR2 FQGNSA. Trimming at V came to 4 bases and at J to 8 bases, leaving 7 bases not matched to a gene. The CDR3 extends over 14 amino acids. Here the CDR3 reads CASSSRQGREKLFF. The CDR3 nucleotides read TGTGCCAGCAGCTCGCGACAGGGCAGAGAAAAACTGTTTTTT.

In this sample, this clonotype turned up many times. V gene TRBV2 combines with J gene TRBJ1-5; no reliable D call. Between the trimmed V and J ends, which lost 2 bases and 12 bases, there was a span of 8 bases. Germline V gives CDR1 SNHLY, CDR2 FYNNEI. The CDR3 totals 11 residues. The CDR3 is CASSEHGLQHF. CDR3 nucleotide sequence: TGTGCCAGCAGTGAACACGGTCTCCAGCATTTT. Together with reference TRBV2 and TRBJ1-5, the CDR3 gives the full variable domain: EPEVTQTPSHQVTQMGQEVILRCVPISNHLYFYWYRQILGQKVEFLVSFYNNEISEKSEIFDDQFSVERPDGSNFTLKIRSTKLEDSAMYFCASSEHGLQHFGDGTRLSIL.

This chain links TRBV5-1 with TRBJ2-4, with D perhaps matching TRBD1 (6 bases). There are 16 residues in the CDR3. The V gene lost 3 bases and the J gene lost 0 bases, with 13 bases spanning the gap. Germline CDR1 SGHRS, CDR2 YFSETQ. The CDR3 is CASSSGQMLAKNIQYF. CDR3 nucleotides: TGCGCCAGCAGCTCAGGACAGATGTTAGCCAAAAACATTCAGTACTTC. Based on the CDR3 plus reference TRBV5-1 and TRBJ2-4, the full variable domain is KAGVTQTPRYLIKTRGQQVTLSCSPISGHRSVSWYQQTPGQGLQFLFEYFSETQRNKGNFPGRFSGRQFSNSRSEMNVSTLELGDSALYLCASSSGQMLAKNIQYFGAGTRLSVL.

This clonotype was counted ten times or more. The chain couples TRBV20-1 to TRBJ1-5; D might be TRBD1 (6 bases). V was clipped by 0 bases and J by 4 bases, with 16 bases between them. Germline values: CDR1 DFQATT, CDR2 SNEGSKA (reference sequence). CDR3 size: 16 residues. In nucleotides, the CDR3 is TGCAGTGCTAGAGATAAGGGAACAGGGAGTAATCAGCCCCAGCATTTT. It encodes CSARDKGTGSNQPQHF.

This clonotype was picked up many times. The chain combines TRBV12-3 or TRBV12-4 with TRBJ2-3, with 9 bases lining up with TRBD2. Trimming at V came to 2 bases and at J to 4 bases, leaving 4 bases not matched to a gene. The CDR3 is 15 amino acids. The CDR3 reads CASSLSGGGADTQYF. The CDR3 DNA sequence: TGTGCCAGCAGTTTAAGCGGCGGGGGGGCAGATACGCAGTATTTT.

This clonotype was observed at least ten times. DNA of the CDR3: TGCAGTGCTAGTGGGACTAGCGGGAACCTCAACTCGAATGAGCAGTTCTTC. It is translated as CSASGTSGNLNSNEQFF. The chain couples TRBV20-1 to TRBJ2-1, with 13 positions matching TRBD2. The CDR3 contains 17 residues. The ends lost 3 bases at V and 7 bases at J; junction bases unmatched: 12. The germline V gene encodes CDR1 DFQATT and CDR2 SNEGSKA (reference sequence).

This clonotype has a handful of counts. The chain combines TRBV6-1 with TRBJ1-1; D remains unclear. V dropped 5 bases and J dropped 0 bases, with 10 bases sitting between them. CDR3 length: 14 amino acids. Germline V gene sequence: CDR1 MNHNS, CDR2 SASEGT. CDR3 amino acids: CASSTTRMNTEAFF. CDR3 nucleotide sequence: TGTGCCAGCAGTACGACAAGAATGAACACTGAAGCTTTCTTT.

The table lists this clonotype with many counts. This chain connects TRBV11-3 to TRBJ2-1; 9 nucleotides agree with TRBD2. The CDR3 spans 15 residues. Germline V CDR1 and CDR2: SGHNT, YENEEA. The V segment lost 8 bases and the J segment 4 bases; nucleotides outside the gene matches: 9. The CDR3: CASGEGTSSYNEQFF. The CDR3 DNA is TGTGCCAGCGGGGAGGGGACTAGCTCTTACAATGAGCAGTTCTTC. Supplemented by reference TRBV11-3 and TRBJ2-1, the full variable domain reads EAGVVQSPRYKIIEKKQPVAFWCNPISGHNTLYWYLQNLGQGPELLIRYENEEAVDDSQLPKDRFSAERLKGVDSTLKIQPAELGDSAVYLCASGEGTSSYNEQFFGPGTRLTVL.

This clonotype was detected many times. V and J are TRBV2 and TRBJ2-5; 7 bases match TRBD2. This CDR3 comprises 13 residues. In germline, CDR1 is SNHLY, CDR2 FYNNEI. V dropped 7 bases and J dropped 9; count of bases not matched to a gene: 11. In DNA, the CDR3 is TGTGCCAGCACTGGGGCGGGGGAGAGGCCCCAGTACTTC. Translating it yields CASTGAGERPQYF.